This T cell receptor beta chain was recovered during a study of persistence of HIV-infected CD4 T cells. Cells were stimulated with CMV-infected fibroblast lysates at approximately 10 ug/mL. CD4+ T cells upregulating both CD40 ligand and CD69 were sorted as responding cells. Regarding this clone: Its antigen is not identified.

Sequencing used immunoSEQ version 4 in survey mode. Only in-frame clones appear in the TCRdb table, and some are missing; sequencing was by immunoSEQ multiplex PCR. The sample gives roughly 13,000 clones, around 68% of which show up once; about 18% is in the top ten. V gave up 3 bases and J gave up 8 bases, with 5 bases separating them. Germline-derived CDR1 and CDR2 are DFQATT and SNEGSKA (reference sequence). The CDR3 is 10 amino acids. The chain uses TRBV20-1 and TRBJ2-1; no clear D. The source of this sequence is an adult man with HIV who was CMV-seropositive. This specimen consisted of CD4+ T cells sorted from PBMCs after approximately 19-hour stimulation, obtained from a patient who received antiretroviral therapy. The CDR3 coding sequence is TGCAGTGCTAGTGACCATGAGCAGTTCTTC. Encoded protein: CSASDHEQFF.